This TCR beta chain came from a study of prognosis after radiotherapy for stage I lung cancer. For the study at large: None of the non-small cell lung cancer patients was considered medically operable.

The study, taken as a whole, reports: The study left the tumor specificity of the expanded TCR clones undetermined. Unique TCR clone counts dropped after stereotactic body radiation therapy, from a median of approximately 9,600 to 7,200.

With 1 base removed from V and 3 bases from J, the gap between germline ends came to 11 bases. CDR3 length: 14 amino acids. Germline values: CDR1 SQVTM, CDR2 ANQGSEA. Researchers took roughly 6 milliliters of peripheral blood at each of two time points. Two-round multiplex PCR amplified TCR beta CDR3 from genomic DNA. Initially, in first-round PCR, primers specific to each TRBV and TRBJ gene were used. MiXCR, applied by TCRdb to the multiplex PCR reads, yields one record per CDR3 protein. The sample has under 50,000 distinct CDR3 sequences, approximately 24% seen once; the top ten hold around 25%. Notes on this clonotype: Its antigen remains unknown. Possible read error: a much larger clone is one base away.

The source of this sequence is a donor of 50 years or more with non-small cell lung cancer. Material: PBMCs, obtained before or after stereotactic body radiation therapy (not recorded which). This chain links TRBV29-1 with TRBJ2-3; D possibly corresponds to TRBD2 (6 bases). This CDR3 reads CSVEGGGSTDTQYF. CDR3 sequence (DNA): TGCAGCGTTGAAGGTGGAGGGTCGACAGATACGCAGTATTTT.